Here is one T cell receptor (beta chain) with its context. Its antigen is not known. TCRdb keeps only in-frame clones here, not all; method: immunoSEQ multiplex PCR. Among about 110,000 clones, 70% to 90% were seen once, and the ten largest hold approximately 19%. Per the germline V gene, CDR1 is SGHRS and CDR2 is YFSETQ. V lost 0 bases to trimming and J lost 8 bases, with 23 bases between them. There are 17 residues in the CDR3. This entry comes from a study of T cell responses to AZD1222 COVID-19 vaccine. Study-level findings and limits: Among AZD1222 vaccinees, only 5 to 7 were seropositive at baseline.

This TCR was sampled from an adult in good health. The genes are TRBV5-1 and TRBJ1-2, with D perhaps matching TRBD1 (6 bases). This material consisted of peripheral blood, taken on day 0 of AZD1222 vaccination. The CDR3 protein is CASSLEGGGPPHGGYTF. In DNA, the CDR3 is TGCGCCAGCAGCTTGGAGGGTGGGGGGCCTCCCCACGGCGGCTACACCTTC.